These 21 T cell receptor beta chains share one sample of origin, sequenced in a study of blood T cell repertoires in COVID-19. Clones were read by immunoSEQ multiplex PCR, and TCRdb kept only the in-frame ones, dropping some. The sample holds 55,000 to 75,000 clones, approximately 78% seen once. The source material was peripheral blood. Receptor source: a human donor in a cohort sampled during active COVID-19.

The chain has TRBV7-2 and TRBJ2-5, with D perhaps TRBD1 (7 bases). This CDR3 has 16 residues. V was pared by 3 bases and J by 7 bases, with 21 bases between. Looked up from germline, CDR1 is SGHTA and CDR2 is FQGNSA. In DNA form, the CDR3 reads TGTGCCAGCAGCTTCACGACAGGGACTGCGGGGAGGACCCAGTACTTC. It translates to CASSFTTGTAGRTQYF.

V usage is TRBV28 and J usage is TRBJ2-7; D not resolved. CDR3 length equals 11 residues. Trimming left V 6 bases short and J 4 bases short, with 7 bases between. Germline CDR1 reads MDHEN; CDR2 reads SYDVKM. This CDR3 reads CASSPQYEQYF. The CDR3 DNA reads as TGTGCCAGCAGCCCCCAATACGAGCAGTACTTC.

V is TRBV6-2 or TRBV6-3 and J is TRBJ1-2; D is ambiguous. Germline CDR1 is MNHEY and CDR2 is SVGEGT. Trimming took off 6 bases at V and 3 bases at J, with 11 bases between the two ends. This CDR3 contains 13 residues. CDR3 amino acids: CASSVKRDYGYTF. CDR3 DNA: TGTGCCAGCAGCGTCAAGAGGGACTATGGCTACACCTTC.

This chain joins TRBV24-1 and TRBJ2-1; D is ambiguous. The germline V and J ends were trimmed by 3 bases and 0 bases, with 8 bases remaining between them. The CDR3 consists of 15 residues. CDR1 is KGHDR and CDR2 is SFDVKD in the germline V gene. The CDR3 protein is CATSDRRPSYNEQFF. CDR3 in DNA: TGTGCCACCAGTGATAGGAGACCCTCCTACAATGAGCAGTTCTTC.

The J gene is TRBJ2-2, the V gene TRBV21-1; TRBD2 is the table's D call, not checked against the DNA. TRBV21-1 is classified as a pseudogene. The CDR3 has 24 residues. The DNA of the CDR3 is TGTGCCAGCAGCAAAGTGGTAAGGGCCTCCGGGACGGCTAATAGCGGGAGAATCACCGGGGAGCTGTTTTTT. Amino acid sequence: CASSKVVRASGTANSGRITGELFF.

V gene TRBV5-1 combines with J gene TRBJ2-7; perhaps TRBD2 as D (6 bases). Germline assignment: CDR1 SGHRS and CDR2 YFSETQ. This CDR3 is built from 13 residues. Deletions cut 4 bases from V and 4 bases from J, with 12 bases between. In DNA, the CDR3 is TGCGCCAGCAGCGGAGGGGCAGCTTACGAGCAGTACTTC. The encoded protein is CASSGGAAYEQYF. Based on the CDR3 plus reference TRBV5-1 and TRBJ2-7, the full variable domain is KAGVTQTPRYLIKTRGQQVTLSCSPISGHRSVSWYQQTPGQGLQFLFEYFSETQRNKGNFPGRFSGRQFSNSRSEMNVSTLELGDSALYLCASSGGAAYEQYFGPGTRLTVT.

This chain connects TRBV9 to TRBJ2-1, with TRBD2 matching over 9 bases. The germline V gene has CDR1 SGDLS and CDR2 YYNGEE. This CDR3 spans 19 amino acids. The junction had 16 bases not matched to a gene; V was cut back by 0 bases and J by 6 bases. The CDR3: CASSVDGASGTTGGNEQFF. The CDR3, as DNA: TGTGCCAGCAGCGTAGACGGTGCTAGCGGGACTACTGGAGGCAATGAGCAGTTCTTC.

This chain connects TRBV7-8 to TRBJ2-3; possibly TRBD2 for D (5 bases). V dropped 1 base and J dropped 4 bases, with 6 bases sitting between them. The CDR3 runs 13 residues. Germline V lookup: CDR1 SGHVS, CDR2 FQNEAQ. In nucleotides, the CDR3 is TGTGCCAGCAGCTTAGAGGGAGCAGATACGCAGTATTTT. Translated: CASSLEGADTQYF.

V is TRBV6-5 and J is TRBJ1-1; maybe TRBD1 (5 bases). The V gene's germline CDR1 is MNHEY and CDR2 SVGAGI. V dropped 6 bases and J dropped 0 bases, with 11 bases sitting between them. This CDR3 is built from 14 residues. In nucleotides, the CDR3 is TGTGCCAGCAGGGAGGGGATTATGAACACTGAAGCTTTCTTT. Translation gives CASREGIMNTEAFF.

CDR3 sequence (DNA): TGCGCCAGCAGTCTCCCGGGTATCACAGATACGCAGTATTTT. This codes for CASSLPGITDTQYF. The J gene is TRBJ2-3, the V gene TRBV4-1; D is ambiguous. V lost 6 bases, J lost 2 bases, and 12 bases lay in between. The CDR3 totals 14 residues. Per germline, CDR1 MGHRA and CDR2 YSYEKL.

This clone was recorded a few times. The rearrangement uses TRBV28 and TRBJ1-5; a weak D match, TRBD1 (5 bases). The CDR3 has 14 residues. V lost 6 bases and J 7 bases, leaving 16 bases between the germline ends. CDR1 is MDHEN and CDR2 is SYDVKM in the germline V gene. CDR3 in amino acids: CASRAGGKGQPQHF. The CDR3 bases are TGTGCCAGCAGAGCCGGGGGTAAGGGACAGCCCCAGCATTTT.

V gene TRBV5-8 combines with J gene TRBJ2-2; D remains ambiguous. Germline V lookup: CDR1 SGHTS, CDR2 YDEGEE. The CDR3 covers 16 residues. V dropped 0 bases and J dropped 0 bases, with 9 bases sitting between them. CDR3 region: CASSLAGFANTGELFF. The DNA for the CDR3 is TGTGCCAGCAGCTTGGCCGGTTTCGCGAACACCGGGGAGCTGTTTTTT.

The genes are TRBV6-5 and TRBJ1-6; D is unclear. CDR1 MNHEY and CDR2 SVGAGI come from the germline V gene. CDR3 length: 16 residues. V lost 0 bases and J 0 bases, leaving 6 bases between the germline ends. The DNA for the CDR3 is TGTGCCAGCAGTTACTCGCTGAGCTCCTATAATTCACCCCTCCACTTT. This sequence encodes CASSYSLSSYNSPLHF.

The V gene is TRBV7-9, the J gene TRBJ2-2; a weak D match, TRBD2 (5 bases). The length of the CDR3 is 16 residues. Trimming took off 3 bases at V and 0 bases at J, with 11 bases between the two ends. Looked up from germline, CDR1 is SEHNR and CDR2 is FQNEAQ (reference sequence). This chain's CDR3 is CASSFWENANTGELFF. For the CDR3, the DNA is TGTGCCAGCAGCTTTTGGGAGAACGCGAACACCGGGGAGCTGTTTTTT.

The gene calls are TRBV2 and TRBJ1-1; no clear D. Trimming removed 2 bases at V and 7 bases at J, with 14 bases between. The CDR3 length is 14 residues. CDR1 is SNHLY, CDR2 FYNNEI, per germline. CDR3 in DNA: TGTGCCAGCAGTGAAAGGAGGGTCCTTAGTGAAGCTTTCTTT. It encodes CASSERRVLSEAFF.

This rearrangement joins TRBV11-2 to TRBJ1-2; TRBD1 matches 8 bases. The CDR3 totals 14 residues. The V gene end was trimmed by 2 bases and the J gene end by 7 bases; junction bases not matched to a gene: 6. Germline V lookup: CDR1 SGHAT, CDR2 FQNNGV. The CDR3 region has the DNA TGTGCCAGCAGCTTACCAGGACAGGGCCTTGGCTACACCTTC. Residues: CASSLPGQGLGYTF.

The chain employs TRBV2 and TRBJ1-5; 7 bases map to TRBD1. CDR1 SNHLY and CDR2 FYNNEI come from the germline V gene. The CDR3 contains 20 residues. V lost 0 bases, J lost 5 bases, and 19 bases stayed unmatched. CDR3 DNA: TGTGCCAGCAGTGAAGCGCTTAGGGCTCTTCGGGCAGGGGGTTATCAGCCCCAGCATTTT. This codes for CASSEALRALRAGGYQPQHF.

The rearrangement joins TRBV5-1 to TRBJ2-5, with a tentative D call TRBD2 (5 bases). V gave up 1 base and J gave up 5 bases, with 15 bases separating them. This CDR3 has 15 amino acids. Per the germline V gene, CDR1 is SGHRS and CDR2 is YFSETQ. CDR3 residues: CASSLQGSPRETQYF. The CDR3 DNA reads TGCGCCAGCAGCTTGCAAGGGAGCCCAAGGGAGACCCAGTACTTC.

The chain combines TRBV9 with TRBJ2-1, with 8 bases matching TRBD2. CDR1 is SGDLS and CDR2 is YYNGEE in the germline V gene. This CDR3 is built from 14 residues. J gave up 3 bases and V 3 bases, and 2 bases lay outside the gene matches. Written as DNA, the CDR3 is TGTGCCAGCAGCGGGACTAGCAGCTACAATGAGCAGTTCTTC. Its protein product is CASSGTSSYNEQFF.

This clone came up once. The CDR3 here is CASSYSRREAFF. CDR3 in DNA: TGTGCCAGCAGTTACTCTCGTCGGGAAGCTTTCTTT. This chain joins TRBV6-2 or TRBV6-3 and TRBJ1-1; no clear D gene. Per germline, CDR1 MNHEY and CDR2 SVGEGT. This CDR3 comprises 12 residues. The germline V and J ends were trimmed by 0 bases and 8 bases, with 7 bases remaining between them.

The chain is built from TRBV18 and TRBJ2-1; a weak D match, TRBD2 (5 bases). The CDR3 spans 15 residues. Trimming stripped 1 base from V and 6 bases from J, with 13 bases between. The germline gives CDR1 KGHSH, CDR2 LQKENI. CDR3 loop: CASSPRSTGINEQFF. CDR3 coding DNA: TGTGCCAGCTCACCACGGTCTACCGGGATCAATGAGCAGTTCTTC.